This T cell receptor beta chain was observed in a study of shared clonotypes between healthy human individuals. Study background: The cohort had two women and three men, ages 18 to 49.

From germline, CDR1 is SNHLY and CDR2 FYNNEI. The CDR3 covers 14 residues. Researchers ran the assay at a deep level. Each subset's genomic DNA was split evenly across several immunoSEQ plates. TCRdb's table, derived via immunoSEQ multiplex PCR, lists solely in-frame clones and lacks some. The sample carries a few hundred thousand clones, around 78% recorded once. Note on this clone: This may be a read error: a much more frequent sequence differs by one nucleotide.

The TCR originated in a woman aged 40 to 55 in good health. Some clones in this sample may be carry-over from other donors' samples. The sequencing sample was made of PBMCs. This chain joins TRBV2 and TRBJ2-7; D possibly matches TRBD1 or TRBD2 (7 bases each). The CDR3 DNA reads as TGTGCCGGCAGGGAGGGACAGATCTCCTACGAGCAGTACTTC. Its protein product is CAGREGQISYEQYF.